This T cell receptor (beta chain) was documented in a study of identical twins. TCRdb redid the calling of the 5' RACE reads with MiXCR, one entry per CDR3 protein. The sample holds roughly 250,000 distinct CDR3 sequences, around 15% seen once. Germline assignment: CDR1 DFQATT and CDR2 SNEGSKA (reference sequence). The V end was cut by 6 bases, the J end by 2 bases, with 20 bases between. The CDR3 length is 15 residues. Sequencing was performed on memory (CD45RO+) T cells sorted from blood. This clonotype originated in a woman aged 18-29 years in good health. The J gene is TRBJ2-7, the V gene TRBV20-1; D may be TRBD2 (5 bases). This CDR3 reads CSAPKTGQAAYEQYF. The CDR3 bases are TGCAGTGCCCCGAAGACGGGCCAAGCGGCCTACGAGCAGTACTTC.